This TCR beta chain emerged from a study of shared clonotypes between healthy human individuals. Looking at the study overall: Ranging from 18 to 49 in age, donors were two women and a few men. Points from the study as a whole: Sampling included only blood; tissue repertoires likely differ.

The study ran the assay at deep level. Unsorted PBMCs provided DNA that was sequenced on ten immunoSEQ deep assay plates. The method was immunoSEQ multiplex PCR; TCRdb's version includes in-frame clones alone and lacks a portion of them. This table has nearly 500,000 clones, about 82% appearing once. The germline gives CDR1 MNHEY, CDR2 SVGAGI. Trimming at V came to 2 bases and at J to 3 bases, leaving 7 bases not matched to a gene. The CDR3 loop spans 16 amino acids. On this clone itself: No antigen is known for it.

This receptor was taken from a woman between 35 and 50 years old in good health. Some clones in this sample may be carry-over from other donors' samples. The chain employs TRBV6-5 and TRBJ2-1; 7 bases agree with TRBD2. The sequencing input was PBMCs. CDR3: CASSYGGETLYNEQFF. In DNA, the CDR3 is TGTGCCAGCAGTTACGGGGGGGAGACCCTCTACAATGAGCAGTTCTTC.